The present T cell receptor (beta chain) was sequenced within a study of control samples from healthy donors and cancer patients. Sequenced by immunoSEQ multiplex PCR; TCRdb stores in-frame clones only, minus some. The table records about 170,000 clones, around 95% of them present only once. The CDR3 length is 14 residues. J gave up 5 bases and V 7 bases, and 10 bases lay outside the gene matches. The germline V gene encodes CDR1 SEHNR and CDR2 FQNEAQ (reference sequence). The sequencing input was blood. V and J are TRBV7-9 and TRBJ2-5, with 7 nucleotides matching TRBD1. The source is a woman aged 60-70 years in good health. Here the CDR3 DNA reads TGTGCCAGCAACAGGGGACGGGAAGGGGAGACCCAGTACTTC. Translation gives CASNRGREGETQYF.